This is a list of T cell receptor beta chains from one sample in a study of blood T cells in healthy people across ages. TCRdb reanalysed the 5' RACE reads using MiXCR and keeps one entry per CDR3 protein. This sample has around 1,600,000 distinct CDR3 sequences, with approximately 39% found just once. The sample was blood. Receptors originate from a woman under 30 in good health. CDR3s include the opening cysteine and the closing phenylalanine or tryptophan. A D gene is named only where the DNA matches it firmly. Part of the rows lack a size; the others show once, few, many or a class for expanded clones.

d_gene: NA; j_gene: TRBJ2-7; abundance: few; v_gene: TRBV27; CDR3nt: TGTGCCAGCAGTACCTCGGACAGCTACTCCTACGAGCAGTACTTC; CDR3aa: CASSTSDSYSYEQYF
d_gene: NA; j_gene: TRBJ2-5; abundance: NA; v_gene: TRBV6-1; CDR3nt: TGTGCCAGCAGTGAAGTGATGGGTACCGGCGGAGAGACCCAGTACTTC; CDR3aa: CASSEVMGTGGETQYF
d_gene: NA; j_gene: TRBJ1-4; abundance: NA; v_gene: TRBV5-1; CDR3nt: TGCGCCAGCAGCCCCCGGTCTGTTGAAAAACTGTTTTTT; CDR3aa: CASSPRSVEKLFF
d_gene: NA; j_gene: TRBJ2-5; abundance: few; v_gene: TRBV20-1; CDR3nt: TGCAGTGGTCAAAAGGAGACCCAGTACTTC; CDR3aa: CSGQKETQYF
d_gene: TRBD1; j_gene: TRBJ2-3; abundance: NA; v_gene: TRBV7-3; CDR3nt: TGTGCCAGCAGCTCGATATCCAGGGACAGGGTTAGCACAGATACGCAGTATTTT; CDR3aa: CASSSISRDRVSTDTQYF
d_gene: NA; j_gene: TRBJ2-3; abundance: few; v_gene: TRBV20-1; CDR3nt: TGCAGTGCTACAGATTCTAGCACAGATACGCAGTATTTT; CDR3aa: CSATDSSTDTQYF
d_gene: TRBD1; j_gene: TRBJ1-5; abundance: NA; v_gene: TRBV28; CDR3nt: TGTGCCAGCAGCCGGACAGGGCGGCAGCCCCAGCATTTT; CDR3aa: CASSRTGRQPQHF
d_gene: TRBD2; j_gene: TRBJ2-1; abundance: NA; v_gene: TRBV9; CDR3nt: TGTGCCAGCAGCGTAGAAATTAGCGGGGGACGCAATGAGCAGTTCTTC; CDR3aa: CASSVEISGGRNEQFF
d_gene: NA; j_gene: TRBJ1-2; abundance: NA; v_gene: TRBV12-3/TRBV12-4; CDR3nt: TGTGCCAGCAGTTTAGGAGGAGTAGCAGACACTAACTATGGCTACACCTTC; CDR3aa: CASSLGGVADTNYGYTF
d_gene: NA; j_gene: TRBJ2-4; abundance: NA; v_gene: TRBV28; CDR3nt: TGTGCCAGCAGTACGGTGGGAGGTTCCGGCATTCAGTACTTC; CDR3aa: CASSTVGGSGIQYF
d_gene: TRBD2; j_gene: TRBJ2-7; abundance: NA; v_gene: TRBV24-1; CDR3nt: TGTGCCACCAGTGATTGGGGACTAGCGGGACCCTCCTCCGATGAGCAGTACTTC; CDR3aa: CATSDWGLAGPSSDEQYF
d_gene: NA; j_gene: TRBJ2-4; abundance: NA; v_gene: TRBV6-5; CDR3nt: TGTGCCAGCAGTTCGGCAGGTTTACCCAAAAACATTCAGTACTTC; CDR3aa: CASSSAGLPKNIQYF
d_gene: NA; j_gene: TRBJ2-3; abundance: few; v_gene: TRBV9; CDR3nt: TGTGCCAGCAGCGGCCTTGAGGATACGCAGTATTTT; CDR3aa: CASSGLEDTQYF
d_gene: NA; j_gene: TRBJ1-2; abundance: NA; v_gene: TRBV12-3/TRBV12-4; CDR3nt: TGTGCCAGCGCTGACGAACGCTCCTATGGCTACACCTTC; CDR3aa: CASADERSYGYTF
d_gene: TRBD1; j_gene: TRBJ2-1; abundance: NA; v_gene: TRBV20-1; CDR3nt: TGCAGTGCCATCCGGGACAGGGGGCGCGATGAGCAGTTCTTC; CDR3aa: CSAIRDRGRDEQFF
d_gene: NA; j_gene: TRBJ2-3; abundance: NA; v_gene: TRBV27; CDR3nt: TGTGCCAGCAGTTTTTATTCAGGGATCGATACGCAGTATTTT; CDR3aa: CASSFYSGIDTQYF
d_gene: NA; j_gene: TRBJ1-1; abundance: NA; v_gene: TRBV29-1; CDR3nt: TGCAGCGTTGAAGCACAGGAGAACACTGAAGCTTTCTTT; CDR3aa: CSVEAQENTEAFF
d_gene: NA; j_gene: TRBJ1-2; abundance: NA; v_gene: TRBV6-1; CDR3nt: TGTGCCAGCAGTGAAATTGGAGTCGGTGGCTACACCTTC; CDR3aa: CASSEIGVGGYTF
d_gene: NA; j_gene: TRBJ1-1; abundance: few; v_gene: TRBV6-1; CDR3nt: TGTGCCATCAGGTACACAGGGCGGGTAAACACTGAAGCTTTCTTT; CDR3aa: CAIRYTGRVNTEAFF
d_gene: NA; j_gene: TRBJ2-1; abundance: NA; v_gene: TRBV25-1; CDR3nt: TGTGCCAGCTCTACGGGGCTAGCTGGTGAGCAGTTCTTC; CDR3aa: CASSTGLAGEQFF
d_gene: NA; j_gene: TRBJ2-7; abundance: few; v_gene: TRBV7-8; CDR3nt: TGTGCCAGCAGCTTGTATGGCAGCGACTACGAGCAGTACTTC; CDR3aa: CASSLYGSDYEQYF
d_gene: NA; j_gene: TRBJ1-1; abundance: NA; v_gene: TRBV6-6; CDR3nt: TGTGCCAGCACCACCGAAGGGCCCAAAGAAGCTTTCTTT; CDR3aa: CASTTEGPKEAFF
d_gene: NA; j_gene: TRBJ2-5; abundance: NA; v_gene: TRBV29-1; CDR3nt: TGCAGCGTTGGTCAGGCTGACCAAGAGACCCAGTACTTC; CDR3aa: CSVGQADQETQYF
d_gene: TRBD2; j_gene: TRBJ2-3; abundance: few; v_gene: TRBV27; CDR3nt: TGTGCCAGCAGCCCGTCCCATATTGGGAGGGGCACAGATACGCAGTATTTT; CDR3aa: CASSPSHIGRGTDTQYF
d_gene: NA; j_gene: TRBJ1-1; abundance: few; v_gene: TRBV27; CDR3nt: TGTGCCAGCATGGGGGGCTGGACGAACACTGAAGCTTTCTTT; CDR3aa: CASMGGWTNTEAFF
d_gene: TRBD2; j_gene: TRBJ2-1; abundance: NA; v_gene: TRBV30; CDR3nt: TGTGCCTGGAGTCGGACTAGCCTAAATGAGCAGTTCTTC; CDR3aa: CAWSRTSLNEQFF
d_gene: NA; j_gene: TRBJ2-3; abundance: few; v_gene: TRBV20-1; CDR3nt: TGCAGTGCTAGAGTGCTAGAGGCCACAGATACGCAGTATTTT; CDR3aa: CSARVLEATDTQYF
d_gene: NA; j_gene: TRBJ2-5; abundance: NA; v_gene: TRBV6-2/TRBV6-3; CDR3nt: TGTGCCAGCAGTCCCCGGGCAGGGGATTTCGAAGAGACCCAGTACTTC; CDR3aa: CASSPRAGDFEETQYF
d_gene: NA; j_gene: TRBJ1-5; abundance: NA; v_gene: TRBV10-3; CDR3nt: TGTGCCATCAGTGAGGGGTATAGCAATCAGCCCCAGCATTTT; CDR3aa: CAISEGYSNQPQHF
d_gene: TRBD1; j_gene: TRBJ1-4; abundance: NA; v_gene: TRBV29-1; CDR3nt: TGCAGCGTCTCCGGGACAGGGGACAGGTCTAATGAAGAACTGTTTTTT; CDR3aa: CSVSGTGDRSNEELFF
d_gene: TRBD1; j_gene: TRBJ1-2; abundance: NA; v_gene: TRBV6-1; CDR3nt: TGTGCCAGCGGAGACAGGGGATTTAACTATGGCTACACCTTC; CDR3aa: CASGDRGFNYGYTF
d_gene: TRBD1; j_gene: TRBJ2-7; abundance: NA; v_gene: TRBV14; CDR3nt: TGTGCCAGCAGGGGGACAGGGCAGAACGAGCAGTACTTC; CDR3aa: CASRGTGQNEQYF
d_gene: NA; j_gene: TRBJ2-1; abundance: NA; v_gene: TRBV7-2; CDR3nt: TGTGCCAGCAGCCCGGACTTCCGGAGTCGCAATGAGCAGTTCTTC; CDR3aa: CASSPDFRSRNEQFF
d_gene: NA; j_gene: TRBJ1-2; abundance: few; v_gene: TRBV29-1; CDR3nt: TGCAGCGTCGCAAGGGACGGTATTCACTATGGCTACACCTTC; CDR3aa: CSVARDGIHYGYTF
d_gene: NA; j_gene: TRBJ2-3; abundance: NA; v_gene: TRBV7-2; CDR3nt: TGTGCCAGCAGCTTAGGTCCTAGTGTCGATACGCAGTATTTT; CDR3aa: CASSLGPSVDTQYF
d_gene: NA; j_gene: TRBJ2-5; abundance: NA; v_gene: TRBV29-1; CDR3nt: TGCAGCGTCTCTAGTTACAATGAGCAGTACTTC; CDR3aa: CSVSSYNEQYF
d_gene: TRBD2; j_gene: TRBJ2-2; abundance: NA; v_gene: TRBV11-2; CDR3nt: TGTGCCAGCAGCAGACTAGCGGGGGGGAGGAACACCGGGGAGCTGTTTTTT; CDR3aa: CASSRLAGGRNTGELFF
d_gene: NA; j_gene: TRBJ1-2; abundance: many; v_gene: TRBV29-1; CDR3nt: TGCAGCGCTGAAACTCGGGATGGCTACACCTTC; CDR3aa: CSAETRDGYTF
d_gene: NA; j_gene: TRBJ1-6; abundance: few; v_gene: TRBV12-3/TRBV12-4; CDR3nt: TGTGCCAGCAGCACAGGGCTCCATGGGTCACCCCTCCACTTT; CDR3aa: CASSTGLHGSPLHF
d_gene: NA; j_gene: TRBJ2-5; abundance: few; v_gene: TRBV2; CDR3nt: TGTGCCAGCAGTGAATGGGATGAGCAGTACTTC; CDR3aa: CASSEWDEQYF
d_gene: NA; j_gene: TRBJ2-5; abundance: NA; v_gene: TRBV20-1; CDR3nt: TGCAGTGCTAGAGAGAGCGCGGGCCAAGAGACCCAGTACTTC; CDR3aa: CSARESAGQETQYF
d_gene: TRBD1; j_gene: TRBJ1-5; abundance: NA; v_gene: TRBV29-1; CDR3nt: TGCAGCGTTATCGGAGGGACAGGGAAGGTCGGGAGCAATCAGCCCCAGCATTTT; CDR3aa: CSVIGGTGKVGSNQPQHF
d_gene: NA; j_gene: TRBJ1-2; abundance: many; v_gene: TRBV28; CDR3nt: TGTGCCAGCAGTTTTCGTAACTTGGCCCGTGGTGGCTACACCTTC; CDR3aa: CASSFRNLARGGYTF
d_gene: NA; j_gene: TRBJ2-1; abundance: NA; v_gene: TRBV25-1; CDR3nt: TGTGCCAGCAGTGACAGGCGCTGGTACAATGAGCAGTTCTTC; CDR3aa: CASSDRRWYNEQFF
d_gene: NA; j_gene: TRBJ2-1; abundance: few; v_gene: TRBV28; CDR3nt: TGTGCCCTCATGAGCCCAGATTACAATGAGCAGTTCTTC; CDR3aa: CALMSPDYNEQFF
d_gene: NA; j_gene: TRBJ2-1; abundance: many; v_gene: TRBV12-5; CDR3nt: TGTGCTAGTGGTTTAGGGGAGAGCAAGCACAATGAGCAGTTCTTC; CDR3aa: CASGLGESKHNEQFF
d_gene: NA; j_gene: TRBJ2-1; abundance: NA; v_gene: TRBV27; CDR3nt: TGTGCCAGCAGGCGGTCAGTGGGGACCTACAATGAGCAGTTCTTC; CDR3aa: CASRRSVGTYNEQFF
d_gene: TRBD1; j_gene: TRBJ1-6; abundance: NA; v_gene: TRBV20-1; CDR3nt: TGCAGTGCTTCCGGGACAGGGCGTAGTAATTCACCCCTCCACTTT; CDR3aa: CSASGTGRSNSPLHF
d_gene: TRBD1; j_gene: TRBJ1-1; abundance: NA; v_gene: TRBV29-1; CDR3nt: TGCAGCGTGACAGGGGTATTCGAGGGCGCTGAAGCTTTCTTT; CDR3aa: CSVTGVFEGAEAFF
d_gene: NA; j_gene: TRBJ2-5; abundance: NA; v_gene: TRBV3-1; CDR3nt: TGTGCCAGCAGCCAAGGCTCTGGGACCCAGTACTTC; CDR3aa: CASSQGSGTQYF
d_gene: TRBD1; j_gene: TRBJ2-7; abundance: NA; v_gene: TRBV30; CDR3nt: TGTGCCTGGAGTATTTGGCAGGGGGCCCACGAGCAGTACTTC; CDR3aa: CAWSIWQGAHEQYF
d_gene: NA; j_gene: TRBJ1-4; abundance: NA; v_gene: TRBV27; CDR3nt: TGTGCCAGCAGTTTAGGGGGGGACAATCAAAAACTGTTTTTT; CDR3aa: CASSLGGDNQKLFF
d_gene: NA; j_gene: TRBJ2-3; abundance: NA; v_gene: TRBV12-3/TRBV12-4; CDR3nt: TGTGCCAGCAGTTTCTCTAGGGGGGGAGGAGATATGCAGTATTTT; CDR3aa: CASSFSRGGGDMQYF